This TCR beta chain stems from a study of cytomegalovirus exposure and HLA in healthy donors. Study-level background: Among about 200 million T cells, an earlier analysis found 117 million unique TCR beta sequences.

Deletions cut 0 bases from V and 7 bases from J, with 19 bases between. The CDR3 has 16 residues. The germline V gene encodes CDR1 LGHNA and CDR2 YNFKEQ. With 60 Vbeta and 13 Jbeta primers, the PCR was carried out. Generated by immunoSEQ multiplex PCR, the TCRdb table keeps only in-frame clones and is missing some. The repertoire holds fewer than 180,000 clones, roughly 77% seen once, with roughly 3.6% in the top ten. The clonotype comes from a human donor in good health. The chain uses TRBV4-2 and TRBJ2-7, with a tentative D call TRBD2 (5 bases). The sample was PBMCs. The CDR3: CASSQDPGRRNGEQYF. The DNA for the CDR3 is TGTGCCAGCAGCCAAGATCCCGGTCGGAGGAATGGGGAGCAGTACTTC.